The present TCR beta chain was sequenced within a study of CD8+CD57+ T cells in acquired aplastic anemia (dated 2018 in TCRdb). Regarding the complete study: A mean of roughly 3.2 ug of DNA, ranging from roughly 0.19 to 30 ug, was extracted from sorted CD4+ and CD8+ cells. CD8+CD57+ expansion was defined as a frequency above the mean frequency observed in healthy subjects.

Profiling of TCR beta VDJ combinations and CDR3 sequences used genomic DNA as the template. TCR repertoire sequencing was run on an Illumina HiSeq 2000. Per the original workflow: TRBV/TRBJ rearrangement plots, CDR3 size and DJ length profiles, and Simpson's diversity index were used to assess repertoires. The most abundant DNA sequence in the deep sequencing data was defined as the immunodominant clone. CDR3 amino acid sequences were screened for sharing across subjects and compared with published repertoires and the VDJdb database. Using fastp at Q25 and MiXCR, TCRdb reprocessed the public reads and kept productive beta chains. Rows with one shared CDR3 protein collapse into an entry with the most common genes and DNA. None of the V and J calls come from the authors' own analysis; TCRdb made them. Here the sample has a few hundred thousand distinct CDR3 sequences; approximately 32% occur a single time. The ten largest clones add up to 0.7% to 1% of the sample.

Patients chosen for sequencing had shown expansion of CD8+CD57+ cells by flow cytometry. Severe acquired aplastic anemia was diagnosed in all patients according to International Study of Aplastic Anemia and Agranulocytosis and Camitta criteria. No patient had received any therapy when blood was sampled. In the study, sorted CD4+ and CD8+ blood T cells from patients with severe aplastic anemia and from healthy subjects underwent deep sequencing of TCR repertoires. Patients were enrolled in the USA under clinicaltrials.gov protocols 00001620, 01623167, 00001397, 00071045, 00081523 and 00961064. Ficoll-Paque density gradient centrifugation was used to isolate peripheral blood mononuclear cells. CD4+ and CD8+ T cells were sorted by FACS or magnetic beads before DNA extraction. Points the paper makes about the study in general: Patients and healthy controls showed no significant difference in CD8+ Simpson's diversity (P=0.060). Although roughly 30 CD8+ CDR3 sequences were shared by patients and controls, these sequences appeared highly expressed in patients and within the immunodominant clones of patients.

As regards this clonotype: It lacks a known antigen. A much larger clone differs from this one at a single base, so this may be a read error. This likely comes from a read error, as the CDR3 has no conserved phenylalanine or tryptophan at its end.

The CDR3 extends over 12 residues, inclusive of both ends. Only CDR3 DNA is held: 36 bases, read in frame from base 1. The V and J ends are trimmed by 6 bases and 7 bases, leaving 13 bases between them. As encoded in the germline V gene (reference sequence), CDR1 is DFQATT while CDR2 is SNEGSKA. The clonotype originates from a human donor with aplastic anemia. Recombination joined TRBV20-1 with TRBJ2-1, and the D gene may be TRBD2, 6 bases matching. Material: sorted CD4+, CD8+, or CD8+CD57+ T cells (not recorded which) from PBMCs. The encoded CDR3 is CSASTGVNEQFL. The nucleotides read TGCAGTGCCTCCACGGGGGTGAATGAGCAGTTCCTC.